This T cell receptor beta chain was identified in a study of blood T cell repertoires in COVID-19. Study overall: The samples span acute and convalescent COVID-19 from the United States, Italy and Spain. The cDNA or gDNA used as material had been derived from T cells, B-cell-depleted T cells, or PBMCs.

Germline V gene lookup returns CDR1 SNHLY and CDR2 FYNNEI. The V and J ends lost 0 bases and 6 bases respectively, with 8 bases between them. The CDR3 runs 14 residues. In the source study's methods: Amplification of reference gene primers provided the estimated nucleated cell counts. Assay: immunoSEQ multiplex PCR; the TCRdb copy retains only in-frame clones and omits some. V and J calls and clone size are as listed in that table; D and trimming were resolved from the DNA. Here the sample spans tens of thousands of clones, 70% to 85% being singletons. Sequenced sample: peripheral blood. This chain links TRBV2 with TRBJ2-2; D ambiguous. The TCR originated in a human donor in a cohort sampled during active COVID-19. CDR3 sequence (DNA): TGTGCCAGCAGTGAAGCGAGAGGATCCGGGGAGCTGTTTTTT. Its protein product is CASSEARGSGELFF.